This T cell receptor (beta chain) comes out of a study of cytomegalovirus exposure and HLA in healthy donors. The CDR3 consists of 12 residues. V was pared by 0 bases and J by 8 bases, with 5 bases between. Germline-derived CDR1 and CDR2 are SGDLS and YYNGEE. Note on this clone: Its cognate antigen is unknown.

The primer mix had 60 Vbeta and 13 Jbeta primers. Data came from immunoSEQ multiplex PCR; TCRdb stores just in-frame clones and leaves some out. This table has fewer than 200,000 clones, around 80% appearing once. The study, taken as a whole, reports: Later analysis identified a missense DCLRE1C variant that was linked to TCR beta V- and J-gene trimming. Rare TCR sequences dominated, though some public TCRs recurred in many donors. As was reported, the classifier diagnosed cytomegalovirus status with high specificity and sensitivity. Being productive about 87% or about 30% of the time was typical of most TCR beta V segments in an earlier analysis.

Sequencing used PBMCs. The chain employs TRBV9 and TRBJ1-4; D is uncertain. This clonotype originated in a female donor in good health and CMV-seronegative. The CDR3 is CASSVEEEKLFF. Written as DNA, the CDR3 is TGTGCCAGCAGCGTAGAAGAGGAAAAACTGTTTTTT.